Listed here are 23 T cell receptor beta chains from one sample, sequenced in a study of vaccination effects on CD4 cells after COVID-19. Generated by immunoSEQ multiplex PCR, the TCRdb table keeps only in-frame clones and is missing some. The repertoire holds some 31,000 clones, with approximately 81% as singletons. Following culture for approximately 11 days, CD4+ T cells were isolated. The person acquired a PCR-confirmed SARS-CoV-2 infection between March and December 2020. Every participant took two doses of the BNT162b2 or mRNA-1273 vaccine. No cognate antigen is known for these TCRs. The sequences come from CD4+ T cells from PBMCs cultured without peptide, collected after COVID-19 vaccination. The origin of the receptors is a human donor who had a prior SARS-CoV-2 infection.

The genes are TRBV5-6 and TRBJ2-5; 8 nucleotides line up with TRBD2. Looked up from germline, CDR1 is SGHDT and CDR2 is YYEEEE. The CDR3 length is 16 residues. V was pared by 0 bases and J by 5 bases, with 9 bases of the junction left unmatched. The CDR3 sequence is CASSLAFGGAPETQYF. The CDR3 coding sequence is TGTGCCAGCAGCTTGGCCTTCGGGGGGGCCCCGGAGACCCAGTACTTC.

This clone was detected only a few times. V is TRBV19 and J is TRBJ1-2; 8 bases are shared with TRBD1. CDR3 length equals 14 residues. J gave up 5 bases and V 1 base, and 3 bases lay outside the gene matches. From germline, CDR1 is LNHDA and CDR2 SQIVND (reference sequence). The CDR3 spells CASSIVGQGYGYTF. The DNA of the CDR3 is TGTGCCAGTAGTATAGTAGGACAGGGTTATGGCTACACCTTC.

V gene TRBV12-5 combines with J gene TRBJ2-3; D assignment may be TRBD1 or TRBD2 (5 bases each). V lost 1 base and J lost 3, with 8 bases in between. CDR3 length equals 14 residues. Germline V gene sequence: CDR1 LGHNT, CDR2 FRNRAP. The CDR3 sequence is CASGLGDETDTQYF. The CDR3 coding sequence is TGTGCTAGTGGTTTGGGGGACGAGACAGATACGCAGTATTTT. The full variable domain, its missing parts supplied by reference TRBV12-5 and TRBJ2-3, is DARVTQTPRHKVTEMGQEVTMRCQPILGHNTVFWYRQTMMQGLELLAYFRNRAPLDDSGMPKDRFSAEMPDATLATLKIQPSEPRDSAVYFCASGLGDETDTQYFGPGTRLTVL.

This clone was recorded a few times. The gene calls are TRBV19 and TRBJ2-7; 7 bases agree with TRBD2. The ends lost 6 bases at V and 9 bases at J; junction bases unmatched: 14. The CDR3 has 14 amino acids. The germline gives CDR1 LNHDA, CDR2 SQIVND (reference sequence). In DNA, the CDR3 is TGTGCCAGTAGAACGACGGGAGGAGACTCTCGGCAGTACTTC. It yields the protein CASRTTGGDSRQYF.

V and J are TRBV28 and TRBJ2-1; perhaps TRBD1 as D (6 bases). The V gene lost 3 bases and the J gene lost 7 bases, with 7 bases spanning the gap. Germline CDR1 MDHEN, CDR2 SYDVKM. This CDR3 comprises 12 residues. The CDR3 sequence: CASSFQGNEQFF. CDR3 coding DNA: TGTGCCAGCAGTTTCCAGGGGAATGAGCAGTTCTTC.

This chain links TRBV6-6 with TRBJ2-3, with TRBD2 identical over 9 bases. The CDR3 is made up of 16 amino acids. Trimming cost V 5 bases and J 0 bases; bases outside gene matches: 6. Germline CDR1 and CDR2: MNHNY and SVGAGI (reference sequence). The CDR3 DNA reads as TGTGCCAGCAGTGGATTAGCGGGGGCGAGCACAGATACGCAGTATTTT. The encoded protein is CASSGLAGASTDTQYF.

The chain combines TRBV5-4 with TRBJ1-2; D not resolved. The ends were cut back, 3 bases at V and 1 base at J, with 10 bases in the middle. Germline V CDR1 and CDR2: SGHNT, YYREEE (reference sequence). This CDR3 contains 14 residues. In nucleotides, the CDR3 is TGTGCCAGCAGCTCCCCAGGCCGTAACTATGGCTACACCTTC. This sequence encodes CASSSPGRNYGYTF.

The genes are TRBV6-2 or TRBV6-3 and TRBJ1-2, with D maybe TRBD1 (6 bases). The CDR3 has 15 residues. Trimming removed 0 bases at V and 4 bases at J, with 12 bases between. Germline CDR1 and CDR2: MNHEY and SVGEGT. CDR3 loop: CASSYSNGGGYGYTF. CDR3 coding DNA: TGTGCCAGCAGTTACTCGAACGGGGGCGGCTATGGCTACACCTTC.

This clone occurred once. This rearrangement joins TRBV10-3 to TRBJ1-1; TRBD1 might be the D (6 bases). The CDR3 extends over 17 amino acids. Germline V gives CDR1 ENHRY, CDR2 SYGVKD. V was cut by 4 bases and J by 0 bases, with 18 bases left in between. The CDR3, as DNA: TGTGCCATCAGTGCGGGTAGGGGGATAAACATGAACACTGAAGCTTTCTTT. Protein sequence: CAISAGRGINMNTEAFF.

The V gene is TRBV18, the J gene TRBJ2-1; possibly TRBD2 for D (6 bases). V lost 2 bases and J 5 bases, leaving 19 bases between the germline ends. Germline V gene data show CDR1 as KGHSH and CDR2 as LQKENI. The CDR3 is made up of 17 amino acids. The CDR3 reads CASSPTLAVRKNNEQFF. Written as DNA, the CDR3 is TGTGCCAGCTCACCAACATTAGCGGTCCGAAAAAACAATGAGCAGTTCTTC.

This chain links TRBV7-3 with TRBJ2-3; TRBD2 agrees at 8 bases. V was pared by 7 bases and J by 0 bases, with 3 bases of the junction left unmatched. The length of the CDR3 is 14 residues. CDR1 is SGHTA and CDR2 is FQGTGA in the germline V gene. CDR3 loop: CASKASGSTDTQYF. The CDR3 region has the DNA TGTGCCAGCAAAGCTAGCGGGAGCACAGATACGCAGTATTTT.

A single count supports this clone. J is TRBJ2-7 and V is TRBV28; the D gene is possibly TRBD1 (5 bases). Trimming stripped 3 bases from V and 0 bases from J, with 12 bases between. The germline V gene encodes CDR1 MDHEN and CDR2 SYDVKM. The CDR3 length is 15 residues. The CDR3 is CASSLNIGDSYEQYF. For the CDR3, the DNA is TGTGCCAGCAGTTTGAATATAGGGGACTCCTACGAGCAGTACTTC.

The chain recombines TRBV5-6 with TRBJ1-5; perhaps TRBD1 as D (5 bases). Between the trimmed V and J ends, which lost 3 bases and 1 base, there was a span of 14 bases. The germline gives CDR1 SGHDT, CDR2 YYEEEE. The CDR3 is 16 residues long. CDR3 amino acids: CASSSPERGSNQPQHF. The CDR3 DNA follows: TGTGCCAGCAGCTCACCGGAACGGGGGAGCAATCAGCCCCAGCATTTT.

The chain links TRBV5-1 to TRBJ1-3; 9 nucleotides match TRBD1. The CDR3 contains 16 residues. Germline values: CDR1 SGHRS, CDR2 YFSETQ. V dropped 0 bases and J dropped 6; count of bases not matched to a gene: 7. The CDR3 nucleotides are TGCGCCAGCAGCTTGGATTATAGACAGGGGGAAAACACCATATATTTT. Protein: CASSLDYRQGENTIYF.

The chain is built from TRBV24-1 and TRBJ2-2; the D is unclear. This CDR3 is built from 16 residues. Trimming took 3 bases from V and 0 from J, leaving 10 bases between them. Germline lookup yields CDR1 KGHDR and CDR2 SFDVKD. This CDR3 reads CATSDMTTANTGELFF. The CDR3 bases are TGTGCCACCAGTGATATGACAACCGCGAACACCGGGGAGCTGTTTTTT.

The chain recombines TRBV5-1 with TRBJ1-5; D possibly corresponds to TRBD1 (5 bases). This CDR3 is 15 amino acids long. Per the germline V gene, CDR1 is SGHRS and CDR2 is YFSETQ. With 0 bases removed from V and 3 bases from J, the gap between germline ends came to 10 bases. The CDR3 protein is CASSLGGRNNQPQHF. The CDR3 DNA is TGCGCCAGCAGCTTGGGGGGCAGAAACAATCAGCCCCAGCATTTT.

V gene TRBV5-5 combines with J gene TRBJ2-1, with 8 bases matching TRBD2. The CDR3 runs to 14 residues. V trimming: 4 bases; J trimming: 9 bases; junction bases outside the gene matches: 9. In germline, CDR1 is SGHKS, CDR2 YYEKEE (reference sequence). The CDR3 loop is CASSKAGARGEQFF. CDR3 in DNA: TGTGCCAGCAGCAAAGCGGGAGCGAGGGGTGAGCAGTTCTTC.

CDR3 region: CATQEGQFGNEQFF. The CDR3 coding sequence is TGTGCCACCCAGGAGGGCCAATTTGGGAATGAGCAGTTCTTC. The chain recombines TRBV24-1 with TRBJ2-1, with D possibly being TRBD2 (6 bases). Germline loops: CDR1 KGHDR, CDR2 SFDVKD. The germline V and J ends were trimmed by 9 bases and 7 bases, with 18 bases remaining between them. This CDR3 contains 14 residues.

This clone has only a few counts. This chain joins TRBV5-6 and TRBJ2-7; TRBD1 aligns across 7 bases. This CDR3 contains 14 residues. After removal of 2 bases from V and 3 bases from J, the junction contained 5 bases not matched to a gene. Germline V gene lookup returns CDR1 SGHDT and CDR2 YYEEEE. CDR3 bases: TGTGCCAGCAGCTTCCGGGACAGATTCTACGAGCAGTACTTC. It codes for CASSFRDRFYEQYF.

The rearrangement joins TRBV4-2 to TRBJ1-2; D is unclear. The CDR3 has 14 residues. The germline V gene encodes CDR1 LGHNA and CDR2 YNFKEQ. Between the trimmed V and J ends, which lost 0 bases and 7 bases, there was a span of 12 bases. DNA of the CDR3: TGTGCCAGCAGCCAAGATACAAACCTCCCTGGCTACACCTTC. Protein sequence: CASSQDTNLPGYTF.

The chain is built from TRBV2 and TRBJ2-5, with 7 bases fitting TRBD1. Germline values: CDR1 SNHLY, CDR2 FYNNEI. This CDR3 contains 15 residues. Trimming at V came to 3 bases and at J to 1 base, leaving 5 bases not matched to a gene. In nucleotides, the CDR3 is TGTGCCAGCAGTGATAATTCAGGGGGCCAAGAGACCCAGTACTTC. Translating it yields CASSDNSGGQETQYF.

This clone was counted a few times. V gene TRBV27 combines with J gene TRBJ2-1; D tentatively fits TRBD1 or TRBD2 (5 bases each). The germline CDR1 and CDR2 sequences are MNHEY and SMNVEV (reference sequence). The V end was cut by 8 bases, the J end by 7 bases, with 18 bases between. The length of the CDR3 is 14 residues. The CDR3 DNA reads TGTGCCAGCGCCTCCGGGACCCTGAGGAATGAGCAGTTCTTC. Residues: CASASGTLRNEQFF.

The V gene is TRBV3-1 (or the pseudogene TRBV3-2), the J gene TRBJ2-3, with D uncertain. V lost 0 bases, J lost 5 bases, and 3 bases lay in between. This CDR3 comprises 12 residues. Germline V lookup: CDR1 LGHDT, CDR2 YNNKEL (reference sequence). CDR3 region: CASSQEEDTQYF. Written as DNA, the CDR3 is TGTGCCAGCAGCCAAGAGGAAGATACGCAGTATTTT.